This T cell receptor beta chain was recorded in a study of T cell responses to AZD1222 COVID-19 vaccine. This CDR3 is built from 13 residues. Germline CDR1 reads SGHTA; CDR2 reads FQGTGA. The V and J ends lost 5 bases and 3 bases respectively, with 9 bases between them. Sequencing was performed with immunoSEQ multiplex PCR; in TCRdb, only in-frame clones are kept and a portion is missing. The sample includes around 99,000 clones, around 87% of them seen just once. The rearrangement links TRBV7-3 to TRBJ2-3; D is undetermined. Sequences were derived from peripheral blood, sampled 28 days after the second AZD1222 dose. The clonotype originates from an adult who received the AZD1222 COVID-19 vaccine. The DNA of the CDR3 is TGTGCCAGCAGCCCCGCACTAACAGATACGCAGTATTTT. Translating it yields CASSPALTDTQYF.